Here is one TCR beta chain with its context. Its antigen is unidentified. This specimen belongs to a study of shared clonotypes between healthy human individuals. Study outcomes and limitations: Represented diversity, genetic and exposure-history alike, was limited by few donors.

Trimming cost V 4 bases and J 1 base, with 9 bases left between them. Germline V gives CDR1 ENHRY, CDR2 SYGVKD. The CDR3 contains 14 residues. Several immunoSEQ 96-well plates shared each subset's DNA, each plate a replicate. The repertoire was sequenced with immunoSEQ multiplex PCR; TCRdb's copy has only in-frame clones and lacks some. The sample shows around 500,000 clones, roughly 78% of them seen only once. The receptor's source is a woman between 35 and 50 years old in good health. Some clones in this sample may be carry-over from other donors' samples. This sequence joins TRBV10-3 and TRBJ2-3; possibly TRBD2 for D (6 bases). Sequencing was carried out using PBMCs. CDR3 bases: TGTGCCATCAGTGCCGGCGGGGGCACAGATACGCAGTATTTT. Its translation: CAISAGGGTDTQYF.